This is a list of T cell receptor beta chains from one sample in a study of blood T cell repertoires in COVID-19. The data were produced by immunoSEQ multiplex PCR, yet TCRdb's version contains in-frame clones alone and is incomplete. The table records roughly 200,000 clones, nearly 90% of them present only once. The sample was peripheral blood. The receptors derive from a middle-aged man with acute or convalescent COVID-19. The CDR3 runs from the conserved cysteine through the conserved F or W. The D gene is left open where the match is weak. Clone size is not always given. Where it is, it says once, few, many or a class for expanded clones.

v_call: TRBV24-1; clone_size: .; d_call: TRBD1; j_call: TRBJ1-6; cdr3_nt: TGTGCCACCAGGGACAGGGAGGATTCACCCCTCCACTTT; cdr3_aa: CATRDREDSPLHF
v_call: TRBV18; clone_size: .; d_call: TRBD1; j_call: TRBJ1-2; cdr3_nt: TGTGCCAGCTCACCGGATACAGGGGGCATTTCGGGTGGCTACACCTTC; cdr3_aa: CASSPDTGGISGGYTF
v_call: TRBV24-1; clone_size: .; d_call: TRBD1; j_call: TRBJ2-3; cdr3_nt: TGTGCCACCAGACAGACAGGGTCCAGCACAGATACGCAGTATTTT; cdr3_aa: CATRQTGSSTDTQYF
v_call: TRBV4-2; clone_size: .; d_call: TRBD1; j_call: TRBJ1-2; cdr3_nt: TGTGCCAGCAGCCAAGCGGTCGACAGGGTCACCTTC; cdr3_aa: CASSQAVDRVTF
v_call: TRBV21-1; clone_size: .; d_call: .; j_call: TRBJ2-5; cdr3_nt: TGTGCCAGCAGCAAAAAAAGAAAGCCCGACAAGTCCCAGTACTTC; cdr3_aa: CASSKKRKPDKSQYF
v_call: TRBV6-2/TRBV6-3; clone_size: few; d_call: .; j_call: TRBJ2-1; cdr3_nt: TGTGCCAGCAGTTCCGCAGGAATTGCCTACAATGAGCAGTTCTTC; cdr3_aa: CASSSAGIAYNEQFF
v_call: TRBV6-5; clone_size: .; d_call: .; j_call: TRBJ1-1; cdr3_nt: TGTGCCAGCAGAACAGCGAACACTGAAGCTTTCTTT; cdr3_aa: CASRTANTEAFF
v_call: TRBV5-1; clone_size: .; d_call: TRBD1; j_call: TRBJ2-1; cdr3_nt: TGCGCCAGCAGCTTGGACAGGGGAAGTGAGCAGTTCTTC; cdr3_aa: CASSLDRGSEQFF
v_call: TRBV7-3; clone_size: .; d_call: .; j_call: TRBJ2-1; cdr3_nt: TGTGCCAGCAGTTCCGGGATCTACAATGAGCAGTTCTTC; cdr3_aa: CASSSGIYNEQFF
v_call: TRBV6-5; clone_size: .; d_call: .; j_call: TRBJ1-2; cdr3_nt: TGTGCCAGCAGTTACGGCGGGGAAGCTAACTATGGCTACACCTTC; cdr3_aa: CASSYGGEANYGYTF
v_call: TRBV28; clone_size: .; d_call: .; j_call: TRBJ1-5; cdr3_nt: TGTGCCAGCAGTTCGTATAGCAATCAGCCCCAGCATTTT; cdr3_aa: CASSSYSNQPQHF
v_call: TRBV12-1; clone_size: .; d_call: .; j_call: TRBJ1-3; cdr3_nt: TGTGCCAGACCCCAGCGACGCTCTGGAAACACCATATATTTT; cdr3_aa: CARPQRRSGNTIYF
v_call: TRBV21-1; clone_size: few; d_call: .; j_call: TRBJ2-5; cdr3_nt: TGTGCCAGCAGGTCAATCGGGACAGGGGAAGAGACCCAGTACTTC; cdr3_aa: CASRSIGTGEETQYF
v_call: TRBV4-3; clone_size: .; d_call: .; j_call: TRBJ1-2; cdr3_nt: TGCGCCAGCAGCCAAGGAAGGACAGTTCCCTATGGCTACACCTTC; cdr3_aa: CASSQGRTVPYGYTF
v_call: TRBV9; clone_size: .; d_call: .; j_call: TRBJ1-3; cdr3_nt: TGTGCCAGCACGCGGACAGCGGAGGGAAACACCATATATTTT; cdr3_aa: CASTRTAEGNTIYF
v_call: TRBV19; clone_size: few; d_call: TRBD2; j_call: TRBJ2-1; cdr3_nt: TGTGCCAGTAGTACCCTAGCGGGAGTTGGCAATGAGCAGTTCTTC; cdr3_aa: CASSTLAGVGNEQFF
v_call: TRBV15; clone_size: .; d_call: .; j_call: TRBJ1-1; cdr3_nt: TGTGCCACCAGCAGTACGGGGAACACTGAAGCTTTCTTT; cdr3_aa: CATSSTGNTEAFF
v_call: TRBV28; clone_size: .; d_call: .; j_call: TRBJ1-5; cdr3_nt: TGTGCCAGCAGCAGAATGACTGGCGGCAATCAGCCCCAGCATTTT; cdr3_aa: CASSRMTGGNQPQHF
v_call: TRBV18; clone_size: .; d_call: .; j_call: TRBJ2-5; cdr3_nt: TGTGCCAGCTCACCACTAATTGGAGGGACGGGGACCCAGTACTTC; cdr3_aa: CASSPLIGGTGTQYF
v_call: TRBV24-1; clone_size: .; d_call: .; j_call: TRBJ1-5; cdr3_nt: TGTGCCACACCAGGAAGGAAACAGGGATTCAAAAATCAGCCCCAGCATTTT; cdr3_aa: CATPGRKQGFKNQPQHF
v_call: TRBV6-1; clone_size: .; d_call: .; j_call: TRBJ1-2; cdr3_nt: TGTGCCAGCAGTGAAGGGCATAACTATGGCTACACCTTC; cdr3_aa: CASSEGHNYGYTF
v_call: TRBV5-4; clone_size: many; d_call: .; j_call: TRBJ1-6; cdr3_nt: TGTGCCAGCAGTGAAATGGGGGGGCTGAGGAATTCACCCCTCCACTTT; cdr3_aa: CASSEMGGLRNSPLHF
v_call: TRBV7-9; clone_size: once; d_call: .; j_call: TRBJ1-2; cdr3_nt: TGTGCCAGCAGCGTAACCAGGGGCTCTAACTATGGCTACACCTTC; cdr3_aa: CASSVTRGSNYGYTF
v_call: TRBV3-1/TRBV3-2; clone_size: .; d_call: .; j_call: TRBJ1-3; cdr3_nt: TGTGCCAGCAGCCAAGATCTGGGGGCTTGGAACACCATATATTTT; cdr3_aa: CASSQDLGAWNTIYF
v_call: TRBV10-2; clone_size: .; d_call: TRBD2; j_call: TRBJ2-3; cdr3_nt: TGCGCCAGCAGTGCCGGGACTAGCGTATTAGGCTCAGATACGCAGTATTTT; cdr3_aa: CASSAGTSVLGSDTQYF
v_call: TRBV7-9; clone_size: .; d_call: .; j_call: TRBJ1-1; cdr3_nt: TGTGCCAGCAGCCAAAGGAGGGTGTCTGCTTTCTTT; cdr3_aa: CASSQRRVSAFF
v_call: TRBV2; clone_size: .; d_call: TRBD1; j_call: TRBJ1-4; cdr3_nt: TGTGCCAGCAGTAAGACAGGGGGCTCTAATGAAAAACTGTTTTTT; cdr3_aa: CASSKTGGSNEKLFF
v_call: TRBV11-2; clone_size: .; d_call: .; j_call: TRBJ2-3; cdr3_nt: TGTGCCAGCAGCTTAGATCGAGGAGATACGCAGTATTTT; cdr3_aa: CASSLDRGDTQYF
v_call: TRBV19; clone_size: .; d_call: TRBD1; j_call: TRBJ1-1; cdr3_nt: TGTGCCAGTAGTAGACAGGGGGCAATAACTGAAGCTTTCTTT; cdr3_aa: CASSRQGAITEAFF
v_call: TRBV19; clone_size: .; d_call: .; j_call: TRBJ1-5; cdr3_nt: TGTGCCAGTAGTATTTCCAGGATTCAGCCCCAGCATTTT; cdr3_aa: CASSISRIQPQHF
v_call: TRBV19; clone_size: .; d_call: .; j_call: TRBJ2-4; cdr3_nt: TGTGCCAGTTGGGACACGGTGGGCCCCAAAAACATTCAGTACTTC; cdr3_aa: CASWDTVGPKNIQYF
v_call: TRBV7-9; clone_size: .; d_call: TRBD2; j_call: TRBJ2-1; cdr3_nt: TGTGCCAGCAGCTTACGGACTAGAGGGAATGAGCAGTTCTTC; cdr3_aa: CASSLRTRGNEQFF
v_call: TRBV7-8; clone_size: .; d_call: TRBD1; j_call: TRBJ2-5; cdr3_nt: TGTGCCAGCAGCTCCCCTGACCGGGACAGAGAGACCCAGTACTTC; cdr3_aa: CASSSPDRDRETQYF
v_call: TRBV9; clone_size: .; d_call: TRBD1; j_call: TRBJ1-1; cdr3_nt: TGTGCCAGCAGCGGCCCCGGGACAGCTAACACTGAAGCTTTCTTT; cdr3_aa: CASSGPGTANTEAFF
v_call: TRBV2; clone_size: .; d_call: .; j_call: TRBJ2-5; cdr3_nt: TGTGCCAGCAGTGAAACGCGTGTCTTCGAGACCCAGTACTTC; cdr3_aa: CASSETRVFETQYF
v_call: TRBV12-3/TRBV12-4; clone_size: .; d_call: .; j_call: TRBJ1-5; cdr3_nt: TGTGCCAGCAGTTTTCTGAATCAGCCCCAGCATTTT; cdr3_aa: CASSFLNQPQHF
v_call: TRBV5-1; clone_size: .; d_call: .; j_call: TRBJ2-1; cdr3_nt: TGCGCCAGCAGTCAGGATAACTACAATGAGCAGTTCTTC; cdr3_aa: CASSQDNYNEQFF
v_call: TRBV2; clone_size: .; d_call: .; j_call: TRBJ2-3; cdr3_nt: TGTGCCAGCAGAACCGGACAATCTAGCACAGATACGCAGTATTTT; cdr3_aa: CASRTGQSSTDTQYF
v_call: TRBV28; clone_size: .; d_call: .; j_call: TRBJ1-3; cdr3_nt: TGTGCCAGCACGTTAACAGGACACTACTCTGGAAACACCATATATTTT; cdr3_aa: CASTLTGHYSGNTIYF
v_call: TRBV5-6; clone_size: .; d_call: .; j_call: TRBJ2-3; cdr3_nt: TGTGCCAGCAGCTTGGGACCGGGAATAAGCACAGATACGCAGTATTTT; cdr3_aa: CASSLGPGISTDTQYF
v_call: TRBV28; clone_size: .; d_call: .; j_call: TRBJ1-1; cdr3_nt: TGTGCCAGCAGTTTACTACAGGTTTACACTGAAGCTTTCTTT; cdr3_aa: CASSLLQVYTEAFF
v_call: TRBV10-2; clone_size: .; d_call: .; j_call: TRBJ1-4; cdr3_nt: TGCGCCAGCACCACCCAGGCGAGGGTCGGACTGTTTTTT; cdr3_aa: CASTTQARVGLFF
v_call: TRBV9; clone_size: .; d_call: TRBD1; j_call: TRBJ2-2; cdr3_nt: TGTGCCAGCAGCCCCAATCCCGGGACAGTCGCCGGGGAGCTGTTTTTT; cdr3_aa: CASSPNPGTVAGELFF
v_call: TRBV20-1; clone_size: .; d_call: .; j_call: TRBJ2-3; cdr3_nt: TGCAGTGCGGGGGACTCCTTACAGTATTTT; cdr3_aa: CSAGDSLQYF
v_call: TRBV7-9; clone_size: .; d_call: .; j_call: TRBJ2-3; cdr3_nt: TGTGCCAGCAGCTTACGTGCGGAGGGGAGCACAGATACGCAGTATTTT; cdr3_aa: CASSLRAEGSTDTQYF
v_call: TRBV18; clone_size: .; d_call: .; j_call: TRBJ2-5; cdr3_nt: TGTGCCAGCTCATCCCGACTAGGGGAAGAGACCCAGTACTTC; cdr3_aa: CASSSRLGEETQYF
v_call: TRBV19; clone_size: .; d_call: .; j_call: TRBJ2-2; cdr3_nt: TGTGCCAGTAGTATACAGGGCCCCAGTTTCGATGCCGGGGAGCTGTTTTTT; cdr3_aa: CASSIQGPSFDAGELFF
v_call: TRBV7-9; clone_size: .; d_call: TRBD2; j_call: TRBJ2-1; cdr3_nt: TGTGCCAGTCTAGCGGGGGGGCCCAATGAGCAGTTCTTC; cdr3_aa: CASLAGGPNEQFF
v_call: TRBV9; clone_size: .; d_call: TRBD1; j_call: TRBJ1-3; cdr3_nt: TGTGCCAGCAGCCAGTCGGGACAGGGTCCCGCCATATATTTT; cdr3_aa: CASSQSGQGPAIYF